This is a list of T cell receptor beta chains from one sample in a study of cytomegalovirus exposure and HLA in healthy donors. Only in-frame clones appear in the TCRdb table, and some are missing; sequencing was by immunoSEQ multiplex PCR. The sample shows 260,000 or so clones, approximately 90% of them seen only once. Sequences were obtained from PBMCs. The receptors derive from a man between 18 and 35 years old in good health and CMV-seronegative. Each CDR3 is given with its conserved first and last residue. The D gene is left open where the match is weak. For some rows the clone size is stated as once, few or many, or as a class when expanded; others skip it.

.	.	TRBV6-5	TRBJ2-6	TGTGCCAGCGCAGGGCCTGGGGCCAACGTCCTGACTTTC	CASAGPGANVLTF
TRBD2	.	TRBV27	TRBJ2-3	TGTGCCAGCAGAGGGACTAGCGGGAGTCCGCAGTATTTT	CASRGTSGSPQYF
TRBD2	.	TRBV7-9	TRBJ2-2	TGTGCCAGCAGCCGACCGGGACTAGCGAACACCGGGGAGCTGTTTTTT	CASSRPGLANTGELFF
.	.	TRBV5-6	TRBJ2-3	TGTGCCAGCAGCTTTACTCAGGGCCTTAATACAGATACGCAGTATTTT	CASSFTQGLNTDTQYF
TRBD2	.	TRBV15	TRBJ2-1	TGTGCCACCAGCGCGCTAGCGGGGGATGAGCAGTTCTTC	CATSALAGDEQFF
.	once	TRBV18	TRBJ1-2	TGTGCCAGCTCACCCACAGGGAACTATGGCTACACCTTC	CASSPTGNYGYTF
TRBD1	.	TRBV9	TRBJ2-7	TGTGCCAGCAGCGAATGGACAGGCCCCTACGAGCAGTACTTC	CASSEWTGPYEQYF
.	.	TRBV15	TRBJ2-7	TGTGCCACCAGCGAGGTTGGTGTGGGTTTCTACGAGCAGTACTTC	CATSEVGVGFYEQYF
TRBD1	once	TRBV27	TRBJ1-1	TGTGCCAGCAGTTTGTTAACAGGGGAAGGGGCTTTCTTT	CASSLLTGEGAFF
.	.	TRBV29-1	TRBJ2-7	TGCAGCGTTGTACTCCCGGGACACTACGAGCAGTACTTC	CSVVLPGHYEQYF
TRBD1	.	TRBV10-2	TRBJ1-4	TGCGCCAGCAGTGACCGGACAGGGAGTAATGAAAAACTGTTTTTT	CASSDRTGSNEKLFF
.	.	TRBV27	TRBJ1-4	TGTGCCAGCAGGCCCGGGCAGGGTAAGATAGGAAAACTGTTTTTT	CASRPGQGKIGKLFF
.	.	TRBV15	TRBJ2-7	TGTGCCACCAGCAGAGATCAGAGGCGGGACTCCTACGAGCAGTACTTC	CATSRDQRRDSYEQYF
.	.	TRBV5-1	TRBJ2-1	TGCGCCAGTACGTCGCAGGGGCGAAACAATGAGCAGTTCTTC	CASTSQGRNNEQFF
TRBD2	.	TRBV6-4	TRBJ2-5	TGTGCCAGCAGTTCTGGACTAGCCGGTGAGACCCAGTACTTC	CASSSGLAGETQYF
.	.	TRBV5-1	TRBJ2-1	TGCGCCAGCAGGGACTCGGGCGGGGATGAGCAGTTCTTC	CASRDSGGDEQFF
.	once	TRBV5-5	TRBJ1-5	TGTGCCAGCAGCCCAGGGAATCAGCCCCAGCATTTT	CASSPGNQPQHF
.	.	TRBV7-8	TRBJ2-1	TGTGCCAGCAGTAAAGTTCGGGGGACCTACAATGAGCAGTTCTTC	CASSKVRGTYNEQFF
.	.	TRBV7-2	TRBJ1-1	TGTGCCAGCAGCTTGCGACAGACTGAAGCTTTCTTT	CASSLRQTEAFF
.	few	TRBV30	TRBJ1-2	TGTGCCTGGAGTGTAAACAGTCCGTTTGCTGGCTACACCTTC	CAWSVNSPFAGYTF
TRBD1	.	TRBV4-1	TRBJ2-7	TGCGCCAGCAGCCGGGGACAGGGGGACGAGCAGTACTTC	CASSRGQGDEQYF
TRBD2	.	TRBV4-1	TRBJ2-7	TGCGCCAGCAGCCAAGGTCTAGCGGGAGTTAACTACGAGCAGTACTTC	CASSQGLAGVNYEQYF
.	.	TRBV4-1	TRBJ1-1	TGCGCCAGCAGCCAAACACAGGGTGGTGGCACTGAAGCTTTCTTT	CASSQTQGGGTEAFF
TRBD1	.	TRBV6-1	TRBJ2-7	TGTGCCAGCAGTCCCGGGACAGCTAACTACGAGCAGTACTTC	CASSPGTANYEQYF
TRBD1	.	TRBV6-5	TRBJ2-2	TGTGCCAGCAGTTACTCGAGGGGACAGGGAGGCGGGGAGCTGTTTTTT	CASSYSRGQGGGELFF
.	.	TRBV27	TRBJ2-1	TGTGCCAGCAGTATCTATTATAGCGCCCCGAGCTCCTACAATGAGCAGTTCTTC	CASSIYYSAPSSYNEQFF
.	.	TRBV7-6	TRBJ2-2	TGTGCCAGCAGCTTAGCGGGGGCGTCGGGCACCGGGGAGCTGTTTTTT	CASSLAGASGTGELFF
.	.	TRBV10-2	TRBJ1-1	TGCGCCAGCCTTCTCAAGGGAGCTCCGAACACTGAAGCTTTCTTT	CASLLKGAPNTEAFF
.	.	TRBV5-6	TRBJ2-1	TGTGCCAGCAGCTTTGGACTAGGGGGAACCTACAATGAGCAGTTCTTC	CASSFGLGGTYNEQFF
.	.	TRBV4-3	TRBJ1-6	TGCGCCAGCAGCCAAGCCCCCCCCGGGGGAAATTCACCCCTCCACTTT	CASSQAPPGGNSPLHF
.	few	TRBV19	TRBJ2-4	TGTGCCAGTAGGGGGTCGGGGACTAACATTCAGTACTTC	CASRGSGTNIQYF
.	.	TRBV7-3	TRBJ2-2	TGTGCCAGCAGTTCTAGCGCCACCGGGGAGCTGTTTTTT	CASSSSATGELFF
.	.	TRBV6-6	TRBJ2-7	TGTGCCAGCAGTTACCTCCGACACCACGAGCAGTACTTC	CASSYLRHHEQYF
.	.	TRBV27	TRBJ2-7	TGTGCCAGCAGCCGCCAGGGGGGCAACGAGCAGTACTTC	CASSRQGGNEQYF
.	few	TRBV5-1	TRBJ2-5	TGCGCCAGCAGCTTGGAAGGGGAAGAGACCCAGTACTTC	CASSLEGEETQYF
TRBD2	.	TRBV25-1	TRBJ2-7	TGTGCCAGCAGCGGAGCGGGGAACGAGCAGTACTTC	CASSGAGNEQYF
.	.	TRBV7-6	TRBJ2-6	TGTGCCAGCAGCTTCGGGGGGGCCAACGTCCTGACTTTC	CASSFGGANVLTF
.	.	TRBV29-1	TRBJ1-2	TGCAGCGCCATTCTGGGGGCCTATGGCTACACCTTC	CSAILGAYGYTF
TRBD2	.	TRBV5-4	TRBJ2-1	TGTGCCAGCAGCCCATCCGGGACTAGCGGGAGGGAGCAGTTCTTC	CASSPSGTSGREQFF
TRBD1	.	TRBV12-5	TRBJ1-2	TGTGCTAGTGGTCAAGGGACAGGGCACGGCGGGGGCTACACCTTC	CASGQGTGHGGGYTF
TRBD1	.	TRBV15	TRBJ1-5	TGTGCCACCAGCGCGGACAGGGCAAGTAAGCCCCAGCATTTT	CATSADRASKPQHF
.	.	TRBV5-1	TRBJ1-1	TGCGCCAGCAGCGACCCAGTGGGCCTTATGCTCACTGAAGCTTTCTTT	CASSDPVGLMLTEAFF
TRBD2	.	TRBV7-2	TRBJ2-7	TGTGCCAGCAGCTTAGTTTCGGGTAGCGGGAGGCCATACGAGCAGTACTTC	CASSLVSGSGRPYEQYF
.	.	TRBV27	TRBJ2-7	TGTGCCAGCAGTTTAGAATATACAGGGCCCTACGAGCAGTACTTC	CASSLEYTGPYEQYF
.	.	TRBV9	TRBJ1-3	TGTGCCAGCAGCGGAGAGGCCCTTGGAAACACCATATATTTT	CASSGEALGNTIYF
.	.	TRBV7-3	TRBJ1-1	TGTGCCAGCAGCCCAGGGGTGGCGGACACTGAAGCTTTCTTT	CASSPGVADTEAFF
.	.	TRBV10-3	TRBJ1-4	TGTGCCATCAGCCGGACAGAAGCAACTAATGAAAAACTGTTTTTT	CAISRTEATNEKLFF
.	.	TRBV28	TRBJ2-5	TGTGCCAGCCAACAGGAGACCCAGTACTTC	CASQQETQYF
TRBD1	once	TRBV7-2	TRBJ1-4	TGTGCCAGCACAAGACAGGGGGGAAATGAAAAACTGTTTTTT	CASTRQGGNEKLFF
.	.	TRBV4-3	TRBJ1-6	TGCGCCAGCAGCCGAGATTTTGGGGGGGGGTCACCCCTCCACTTT	CASSRDFGGGSPLHF
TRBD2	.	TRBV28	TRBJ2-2	TGTGCCAGCAGTCTATCTCTAGGACTAGCGGGGGGGACCGGGGAGCTGTTTTTT	CASSLSLGLAGGTGELFF
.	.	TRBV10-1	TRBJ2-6	TGCGCCAGCAGCCAGGGCTCTGGGGCCAACGTCCTGACTTTC	CASSQGSGANVLTF
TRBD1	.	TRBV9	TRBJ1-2	TGTGCCAGCAGCACCGGGACAGTGGAGACTTATGGCTACACCTTC	CASSTGTVETYGYTF
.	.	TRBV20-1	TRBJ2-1	TGCAGTGCCGTTTATAAGCAGTTCTTC	CSAVYKQFF
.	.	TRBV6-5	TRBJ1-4	TGTGCCAGCAGTCTTGGACAGACGAAAAAACTGTTTTTT	CASSLGQTKKLFF